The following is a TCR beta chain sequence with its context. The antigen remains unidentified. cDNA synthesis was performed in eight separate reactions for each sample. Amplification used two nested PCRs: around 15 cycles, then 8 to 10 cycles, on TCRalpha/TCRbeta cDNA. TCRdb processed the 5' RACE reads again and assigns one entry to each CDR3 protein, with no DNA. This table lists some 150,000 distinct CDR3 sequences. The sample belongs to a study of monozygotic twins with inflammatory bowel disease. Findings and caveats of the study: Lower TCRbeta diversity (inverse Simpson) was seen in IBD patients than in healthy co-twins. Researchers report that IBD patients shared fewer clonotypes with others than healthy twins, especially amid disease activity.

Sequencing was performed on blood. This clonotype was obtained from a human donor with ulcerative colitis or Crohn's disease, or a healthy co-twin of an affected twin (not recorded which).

The CDR3 loop is CASSYGTGALEQYF. The chain joins TRBV6-5 to TRBJ2-7; TCRdb selects TRBD1, and the lack of DNA leaves this call unchecked. The germline V gene has CDR1 MNHEY and CDR2 SVGAGI. The CDR3 runs 14 residues.